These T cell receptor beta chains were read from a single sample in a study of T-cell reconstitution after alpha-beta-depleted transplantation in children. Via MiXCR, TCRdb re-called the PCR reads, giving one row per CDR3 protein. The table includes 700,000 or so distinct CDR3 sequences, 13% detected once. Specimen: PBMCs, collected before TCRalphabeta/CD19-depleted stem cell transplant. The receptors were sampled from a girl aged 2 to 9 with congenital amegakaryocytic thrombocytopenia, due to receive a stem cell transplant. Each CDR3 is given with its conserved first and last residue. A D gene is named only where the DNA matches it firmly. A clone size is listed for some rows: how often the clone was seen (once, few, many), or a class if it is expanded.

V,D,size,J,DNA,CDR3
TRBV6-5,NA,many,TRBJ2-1,TGTGCCAGCAGTACTTCCACTAGTATCTCCTACAATGAGCAGTTCTTC,CASSTSTSISYNEQFF
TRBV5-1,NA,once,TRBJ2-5,TGCGCCAGCAGCTTGGTTCTCTCGCGAGCGACCCCGGGGGAGACCCAGTACTTC,CASSLVLSRATPGETQYF
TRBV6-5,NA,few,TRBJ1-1,TGTGCCAGCAGTTACTCAAGGCAGGGGAGCACTGAAGCTTTCTTT,CASSYSRQGSTEAFF
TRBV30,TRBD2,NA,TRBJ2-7,TGTGCCTGGAGCCCCTTTCTGGGACTAGCGGGGGCCTACGAGCAGTACTTC,CAWSPFLGLAGAYEQYF
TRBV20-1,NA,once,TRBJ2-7,TGCAGTGCTGGCCACCGGACGGGGCCTAGCGAGCAGTACTTC,CSAGHRTGPSEQYF
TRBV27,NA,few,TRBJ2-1,TGTGCCAGCAGCACACGGGGGCGGAGCTCCTACAATGAGCAGTTCTTC,CASSTRGRSSYNEQFF
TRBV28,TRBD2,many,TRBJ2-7,TGTGCCAGCATCGGACTAGCGGGTTACGAGCAGTACTTC,CASIGLAGYEQYF
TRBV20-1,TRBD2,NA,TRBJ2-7,TGCAGTGCCGGGCCTAGCGGGAGTAGTGAGCAGTACTTC,CSAGPSGSSEQYF
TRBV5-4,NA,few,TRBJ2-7,TGTGCCAGCAGCCTTGGACACGGGACCTACGAGCAGTACTTC,CASSLGHGTYEQYF
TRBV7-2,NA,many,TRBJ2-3,TGTGCCAGCAGCCCCGGGTCATTGATCACAGATACGCAGTATTTT,CASSPGSLITDTQYF
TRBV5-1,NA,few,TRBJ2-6,TGCGCCAGCAGCCCAGTTTTGGTCGGGGCCAACGTCCTGACTTTC,CASSPVLVGANVLTF
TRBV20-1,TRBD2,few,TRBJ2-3,TGCAGTGCTAGCGGGAGGCTAGATACGCAGTATTTT,CSASGRLDTQYF
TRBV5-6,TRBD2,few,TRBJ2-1,TGTGCCAGCAGCCCGGACCCTAGCGGGACGGGCTATGAGCAGTTCTTC,CASSPDPSGTGYEQFF
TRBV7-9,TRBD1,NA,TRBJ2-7,TGTGCCAGCAGCTTCCAGGGGGCGGGAGAGCAGTACTTC,CASSFQGAGEQYF
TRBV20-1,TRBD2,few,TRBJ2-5,TGCAGTGCCGAACCCGGGACTAGCGGTCAAGAGACCCAGTACTTC,CSAEPGTSGQETQYF
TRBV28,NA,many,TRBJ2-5,TGTGCCAGCAGTTTGTGGGGTGGGGAGACCCAGTACTTC,CASSLWGGETQYF
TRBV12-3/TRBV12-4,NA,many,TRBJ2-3,TGTGCCAGCAGTTTAGCCGTGATAGATACGCAGTATTTT,CASSLAVIDTQYF
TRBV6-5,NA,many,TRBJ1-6,TGTGCCAGCAGTTACGGTGATCCAGGACGTTCACCCCTCCACTTT,CASSYGDPGRSPLHF
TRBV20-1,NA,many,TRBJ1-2,TGCAGTGCTCCCAAAAGTGAGGCTAGGGAAGGCTACACCTTC,CSAPKSEAREGYTF
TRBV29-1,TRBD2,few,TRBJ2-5,TGCAGCGTTTGGCTAGCGGGAGCAGAAGAGACCCAGTACTTC,CSVWLAGAEETQYF
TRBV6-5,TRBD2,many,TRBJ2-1,TGTGCCAGCAGTTCCTTCCTAGCGGGAGGGCTATACAATGAGCAGTTCTTC,CASSSFLAGGLYNEQFF
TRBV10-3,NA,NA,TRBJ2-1,TGTGCCAACAGTGAGCAATCGAACAATGAGCAGTTCTTC,CANSEQSNNEQFF
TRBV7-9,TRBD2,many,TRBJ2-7,TGTGCCAGCAGCTTGAAAGAGCGGGAGCCATCGGGCGAGCAGTACTTC,CASSLKEREPSGEQYF
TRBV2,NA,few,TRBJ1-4,TGTGCCATCTCGAATGAAAAACTGTTTTTT,CAISNEKLFF
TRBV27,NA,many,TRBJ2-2,TGTGCCAGCAGGGACCAGGGAATGAACACCGGGGAGCTGTTTTTT,CASRDQGMNTGELFF
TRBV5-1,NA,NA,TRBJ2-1,TGCGCCAGCAGCTTATTTAACAATGAGCAGTTCTTC,CASSLFNNEQFF
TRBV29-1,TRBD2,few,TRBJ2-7,TGCAGCGTTGGAGGGGAGGGGTCCTACGAGCAGTACTTC,CSVGGEGSYEQYF
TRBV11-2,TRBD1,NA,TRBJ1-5,TGTGCCAGCAGCCAACGGACAGGGTCTAATCAGCCCCAGCATTTT,CASSQRTGSNQPQHF
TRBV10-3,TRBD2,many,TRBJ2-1,TGTGCCATCTCGGGCACTAGCGGGCTTGGGGAGCAGTTCTTC,CAISGTSGLGEQFF
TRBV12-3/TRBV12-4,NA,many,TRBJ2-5,TGTGCCAGCAGTTCCCTCCGGGGAAAAGAGACCCAGTACTTC,CASSSLRGKETQYF
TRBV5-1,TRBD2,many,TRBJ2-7,TGCGCCAGCAGTCAGCGCGGGGGTGACTACGAGCAGTACTTC,CASSQRGGDYEQYF
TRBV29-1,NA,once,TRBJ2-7,TGCAGCGTAGAAGAAATGTCCGGGTCCTACTACGAGCAGTACTTC,CSVEEMSGSYYEQYF
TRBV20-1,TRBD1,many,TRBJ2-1,TGCAGTGCTAGTCAGGGGGCCAACGAGCAGTTCTTC,CSASQGANEQFF
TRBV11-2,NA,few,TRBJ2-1,TGTGCCAGCAGCACCTCCGGGGAATCCTACAATGAGCAGTTCTTC,CASSTSGESYNEQFF
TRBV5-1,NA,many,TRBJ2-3,TGCGCCAGCAGAATGGGGGCGGGAGTTCCAGATACGCAGTATTTT,CASRMGAGVPDTQYF
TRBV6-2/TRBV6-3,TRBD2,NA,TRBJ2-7,TGTGCCAGCAGGAGCGGGACTACCATCGGTGAGCAGTACTTC,CASRSGTTIGEQYF
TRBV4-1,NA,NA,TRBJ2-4,TGCGCCAGCAGCCATCCGACAGGAGCCAAAAACATTCAGTACTTC,CASSHPTGAKNIQYF
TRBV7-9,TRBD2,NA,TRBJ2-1,TGTGCCAGCAACCTACTAGCGGGAGGGCCACATGAGCAGTTCTTC,CASNLLAGGPHEQFF
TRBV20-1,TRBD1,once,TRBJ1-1,TGCAGTGCTAGAAGATCGCATGATTCGGACCGGGACAGGGACACTGAAGCTTTCTTT,CSARRSHDSDRDRDTEAFF
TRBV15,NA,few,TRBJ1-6,TGTGCCACCAGCAGGGACACCTATAATTCACCCCTCCACTTT,CATSRDTYNSPLHF
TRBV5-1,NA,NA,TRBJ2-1,TGCGCCAGCAACTTGGACAGCGGATACTACAATGAGCAGTTCTTC,CASNLDSGYYNEQFF
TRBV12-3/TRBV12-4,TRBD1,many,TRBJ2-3,TGTGCCAGCAGCTTCCTTACATGGGACAGTCCCACAGATACGCAGTATTTT,CASSFLTWDSPTDTQYF
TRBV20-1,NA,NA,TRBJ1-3,TGCAGTGCTAGTGGTGATAGCTATGGAAACACCATATATTTT,CSASGDSYGNTIYF
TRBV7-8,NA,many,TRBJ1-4,TGTGCCAGCAGCCCCATCCGCGTAGGGCCTAATGAAAAACTGTTTTTT,CASSPIRVGPNEKLFF
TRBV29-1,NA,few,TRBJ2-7,TGCAGCGTTGAAGATGAGGAAGGGACCGTCAGCTCCTACGAGCAGTACTTC,CSVEDEEGTVSSYEQYF
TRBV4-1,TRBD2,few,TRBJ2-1,TGCGCCAGCAGCCAACCAGGACTAGCGGGAGAAAATGAGCAGTTCTTC,CASSQPGLAGENEQFF
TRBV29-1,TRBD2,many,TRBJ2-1,TGCAGCGTTGAGGTAGCGGGAGGGCCAATAGGTACAAATGAGCAGTTCTTC,CSVEVAGGPIGTNEQFF
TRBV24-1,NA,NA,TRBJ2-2,TGTGCCACCAGTGAGACGACGGATAAGCTGTTTTTT,CATSETTDKLFF
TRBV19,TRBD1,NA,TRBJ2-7,TGTGCCAGTAGCTCAGGACGGGACAGGGGATACGAGCAGTACTTC,CASSSGRDRGYEQYF
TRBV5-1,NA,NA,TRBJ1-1,TGCGCCAGCAGCTTGGCGGTTTTCTCGGGGAGGAACACTGAAGCTTTCTTT,CASSLAVFSGRNTEAFF
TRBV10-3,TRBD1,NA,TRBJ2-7,TGTGCCATCAGTGAGTCAGGGACAGGGGACTCCTACGAGCAGTACTTC,CAISESGTGDSYEQYF
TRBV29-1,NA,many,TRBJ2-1,TGCAGCGCTGAGATTTACAATGAGCAGTTCTTC,CSAEIYNEQFF
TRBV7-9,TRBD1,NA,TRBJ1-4,TGTGCCAGCAGCCTAGATTCGACAGGGAGTCTTGAAAAACTGTTTTTT,CASSLDSTGSLEKLFF
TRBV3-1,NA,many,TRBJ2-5,TGTGCCAGCAGCCACCCCAAAGTGGGCCAGTACTTC,CASSHPKVGQYF
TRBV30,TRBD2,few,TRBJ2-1,TGTGCCTGGAGTGTAGGGCTAGCGGGCGGGAATGAGCAGTTCTTC,CAWSVGLAGGNEQFF